This entry concerns a single T cell receptor beta chain. Its specific antigen is unknown. Base qualities are not at hand, and no much larger clone is one base apart. V ends up 6 bases short and J 9 bases short, with an unmatched junction base count of 10. The CDR3 starts with the cysteine, ends with the phenylalanine, and has 14 residues. The read is trimmed to its CDR3 DNA, 42 bases read in frame from base 1. CDR1 and CDR2, per the germline V gene, are MNHEY and SVGAGI. The sample originates from a study of cytomegalovirus exposure and HLA in healthy donors (dated by TCRdb to about 2017). Study-wide context: An earlier analysis of a few hundred of the donors reported 276 Gb of sequence data and around 100 million unique TCR beta sequences obtained from approximately 180 million T cells. A later analysis re-analyzed previously published TCR beta repertoires from roughly 690 donors and added high-resolution HLA genotyping to study TCR occurrence patterns. On average, roughly 240,000 unique TCR beta nucleotide sequences were sequenced per donor among 398 genotyped donors of the cohort, with roughly a sixth of those sequences being non-productive. Donor age, sex, ethnicity and CMV serostatus were compiled alongside the repertoire data. Every discovery cohort repertoire had been produced on one sequencing platform. In an earlier analysis of 500 to 650 of the donors, high-throughput TCR beta sequencing was used to judge whether each TCR beta V gene segment behaved as functional or pseudogenic. The study used immunosequencing to profile the T cell repertoires of 670 or so subjects and linked those repertoires to cytomegalovirus serostatus. Several DR-DQ haplotypes were handled as single units for association and clustering because linkage in the cohort was strong. The later analysis used no new phenotypic data to find candidate immune exposures, relying instead on TCR beta sequences and their occurrence across donors. The study combined high-throughput TCR immunosequencing, statistical association of individual TCRs with disease status, and machine learning to predict cytomegalovirus infection status. The aim of the study was to test whether cataloging public T cell receptors could identify signatures of past pathogen exposure. A separate validation cohort of some 130 different subjects was used in addition to the 666-subject first cohort. About 330 gigabases of sequencing data and 91 million or so unique TCR sequences made up an early release that covered several hundred HLA-typed donors. HLA typing covered class I and class II loci at four-digit resolution. Genome-wide SNP genotypes for about 65% of the roughly 670 donors were used in a later genetic analysis, which treated that subset as a discovery cohort. Typing coverage differed by locus: A, B, C, DRB1 and DQB1 were typed in roughly 620-630 donors, DQA1 in roughly 500, DPA1 in over 600, and DPB1 in around 490. Among the roughly 400 genotyped donors, roughly 80% belonged to the genetic ancestry cluster associated with self-reported Caucasian donors.

The cohort comprised under 700 healthy bone marrow donors. Cohort members were all nominally healthy when sampled, although unrecorded immune exposures were likely present. The donor tested CMV seronegative, placing the donor among the 352 seronegative members of the cohort. Each donor provided a peripheral blood sample, and peripheral blood mononuclear cells were used for TCR beta sequencing. Genomic DNA extraction from the blood cell samples was performed with the Qiagen DNeasy Blood Extraction Kit. Library generation was performed with the immunoSEQ multiplex PCR assay. For the multiplex PCR, a mixture combining 60 forward primers for TCR Vbeta segments and 13 reverse primers for TCR Jbeta segments was used. The CDR3 region of rearranged TCR beta genes was amplified from genomic DNA by a multiplex PCR assay. Amplified TCR beta libraries were sequenced as 87-base-pair reads on the Illumina HiSeq System. The study's processing was this. A later analysis counted approximately 76 million unique TCR beta chains across the 650 to 700 repertoires, and roughly 9.9 million of these chains were shared by at least two donors. Raw reads were error-corrected and collapsed into unique sequences with a nearest-neighbor algorithm that merged closely related sequences to remove PCR and sequencing errors. V, D and J gene segments were assigned by aligning CDR3 sequences to IMGT reference sequences. For a sequence to be retained, a match of at least six nucleotides was required to both a V gene segment and a J gene segment. Rearrangements were called productive when the CDR3 lacked stop codons and stayed in frame with V and J; all others were non-productive. CDR3 was defined according to IMGT convention as the region running from the second conserved V-encoded cysteine to the conserved J-encoded phenylalanine. The earlier analysis of 587 of the donors excluded sequences that lacked an unambiguous match to a single V gene segment. An earlier analysis of several hundred of the donors called V segments functional above 56.7% productive rearrangements and segregating when the between-donor standard deviation exceeded 5%. To diagnose cytomegalovirus status from the catalog of TCR beta chain sequences, a statistical classification framework was built. A later analysis assigned V and J genes by comparing TCR nucleotide sequences with IMGT/GENE-DB human TR gene sequences. A later analysis assigned CDR3 sequences and most-parsimonious VDJ recombination scenarios with the TCRdist pipeline. A later analysis defined each TCR beta chain by its CDR3 amino acid sequence plus V-gene family, and excluded reads lacking a unique V-gene family. As a way to deal with suspected cross-contamination and a sequencing artifact, a later analysis dropped approximately 590 nucleotide sequences that were highly shared and had low generation probability. For each public chain, a later analysis derived a clonal expansion index from normalized ranks of inferred template counts within each repertoire. Generation probabilities in a later analysis came from a VDJ recombination model fitted to out-of-frame rearrangements, and those results were checked against IGoR. In a later analysis, TCR-TCR, TCR-HLA and TCR-CMV co-occurrence was scored with hypergeometric tests, and a repertoire-size bias correction was applied to TCR pairs. A later analysis estimated false discovery rates by permuting HLA or CMV assignments 20 times. In a later analysis, co-occurring TCRs were grouped using DBSCAN, with TCRdist sequence similarity added in when clustering inside HLA-allele-positive subsets. Repertoires with fewer than 30,000 or more than 120,000 public chains, plus five repertoires with anomalous nucleotide sharing, were excluded from co-occurrence clustering. Held by TCRdb, this immuneACCESS table contains in-frame sequences only and omits some clones. Under half of the omission traces to an unresolved V gene where checked; the cause of the rest is unknown. From that table come the V and J calls and clone size; the DNA was used to work out D and trimming. The sample includes some 200,000 clones, with about three quarters observed a single time. Roughly 16% of the sample is taken by the ten largest.

Study-wide conclusions, independent of this receptor: Correlated functional status among segregating V segments might reflect linkage disequilibrium, but an unknown experimental factor could not be ruled out. The cohort was sequenced for TCR beta chains only, and without alpha or paired-chain data the features that could be detected were limited. A few of the identified cytomegalovirus-associated TCR beta chains were confirmed in vitro to be specific for cytomegalovirus antigens. Because the 87-base-pair reads could not distinguish some IMGT-functional V segments, including TRBV6-2 and TRBV6-3, those segments were excluded. In a later analysis, most CMV-associated TCR beta chains were found to appear HLA-restricted, with HLA associations seemingly driven largely by CMV exposure. A later analysis reported that several top co-occurrence clusters appeared linked to parvovirus B19, influenza, CMV and Epstein-Barr virus. Compared with the roughly 670-donor mean, donors in an Asian-associated ancestry cluster had fewer N-insertions in productive TCRs, according to a later genetic analysis. In a later analysis, HLA-associated TCR beta chains were found to be more clonally expanded and to have lower generation probabilities than equally common non-associated chains. An association between a missense DCLRE1C variant and V-gene and J-gene trimming of TCR beta chains was found in a later genetic analysis and replicated in an independent cohort. For the cohort, immune exposure information was limited to CMV serostatus. In a later analysis, TCR association rates were found to vary across HLA loci, with the most associated TCRs seen for DRB1 alleles and the fewest for HLA-C alleles. Roughly uniform sequencing depth across donors was assumed in presence/absence analyses, although this assumption may not hold. The study gave a list of 150 to 200 TCR beta chains associated with cytomegalovirus. The earlier analysis of nearly 600 of the donors excluded about 16 rarely observed V segments, including chromosome 9 orphons, because counts were too low. The authors suggested that the approach could potentially be generalized to other disease states and immunological phenotypes. In a later analysis, some 17,000 TCR beta sequences were associated with specific HLA alleles at a false discovery rate of 0.05. While some public TCRs were present in many individuals, most TCR sequences turned up only very rarely across donors. The classifier was reported to diagnose cytomegalovirus status with high specificity and sensitivity in both the original and validation cohorts. A further reported finding was that TCR beta sequences accurately predicted the HLA-A and HLA-B alleles for most subjects in the first cohort. Because some donors lacked HLA typing at each locus, the association tests relied only on the typed subset. The sequencing pipeline was judged likely to have produced a cluster of highly shared sequence variants as a technical artifact. An earlier analysis of roughly 570 of the donors showed that most TCR beta V segments appeared in productive rearrangements either about 87% or about 30% of the time, which broadly matched IMGT annotations. Strong co-occurrence of HLA alleles, especially DR and DQ, made assigning TCR associations to individual alleles difficult.

The receptor comes from a man aged 35-49 years in good health and CMV-seronegative. The chain is encoded by TRBV6-5 joined to TRBJ2-1; TRBD1 matches 8 bases in the middle. The sample comprised PBMCs. The sequenced DNA: TGTGCCAGCAGGGCCGGGACAGGCCCTAGTGAGCAGTTCTTC. Translated, this is CASRAGTGPSEQFF.